One and the same sample provided the 9 T cell receptor beta chains below, sequenced in a study of blood T cells in healthy people across ages. For the second PCR, which ran for 7 to 11 cycles, a sample-barcoded 5' primer and a J-beta primer mix were used. TCRdb reprocessed the 5' RACE reads via MiXCR and lists one record per CDR3 protein. The table has 550,000 to 600,000 distinct CDR3 sequences, around 50% seen once. The sequenced material came from blood. The receptor source for this set is a man older than 75 in good health.

CDR3 sequence reads: CASSRGGSFHNEQYF. The CDR3 DNA is TGTGCCAGCTCGCGGGGGGGCTCTTTCCACAATGAGCAGTACTTC. The rearrangement links TRBV12-3 or TRBV12-4 to TRBJ2-1, with TRBD2 identical over 9 bases. TRBJ2-7 explains the end of the DNA better; the J call may be wrong. The CDR3 is made up of 15 amino acids.

The V call is TRBV10-3, the J call TRBJ2-7, with D tentatively TRBD1 (6 bases). CDR1 and CDR2 from the germline V gene are ENHRY and SYGVKD. There are 14 residues in the CDR3. V gave up 8 bases and J gave up 3 bases, with 17 bases separating them. CDR3 nucleotides: TGTGCCATCGGCGAGGGGGAGTTGGGCTACGAGCAGTACTTC. This sequence encodes CAIGEGELGYEQYF.

This clonotype was observed a handful of times. This chain links TRBV5-1 with TRBJ2-5; D is possibly TRBD2 (5 bases). V was shortened by 2 bases and J by 5 bases, with 13 bases between the two germline ends. Per the germline V gene, CDR1 is SGHRS and CDR2 is YFSETQ. CDR3 length: 14 amino acids. The CDR3 region is CASSLSARRETQYF. CDR3 nucleotides: TGCGCCAGCAGCTTAAGCGCCAGGAGGGAGACCCAGTACTTC.

This clonotype was counted only a few times. The CDR3 coding sequence is TGTGCCAGCAGTTACGGTCGGGAGGGACGCACAGATACGCAGTATTTT. Its protein product is CASSYGREGRTDTQYF. The rearrangement joins TRBV6-6 to TRBJ2-3; the match to TRBD2 covers 8 bases. The germline V gene has CDR1 MNHNY and CDR2 SVGAGI (reference sequence). The CDR3 extends over 16 amino acids. Losses at the gene ends were 2 bases for V and 1 base for J; bases not matched to a gene: 5.

The chain uses TRBV12-3 or TRBV12-4 and TRBJ2-5; maybe TRBD2 (6 bases). The CDR3 is made up of 13 amino acids. With 4 bases removed from V and 5 bases from J, the gap between germline ends came to 11 bases. For the CDR3, the DNA is TGTGCCAGCAGTTGGGGAGGTTCCGAGACCCAGTACTTC. It specifies CASSWGGSETQYF.

This rearrangement joins TRBV2 to TRBJ1-4, with 7 bases lining up with TRBD1. This CDR3 has 15 residues. Germline CDR1 is SNHLY and CDR2 is FYNNEI. Trimming removed 6 bases from V and 6 bases from J; junction bases left unmatched: 10. In DNA form, the CDR3 reads TGTGCCAGCAGAAACCGGGACAGTCCTGATGAAAAACTGTTTTTT. This translates into CASRNRDSPDEKLFF.

This sequence joins TRBV7-2 and TRBJ2-2; D call uncertain. The CDR3 spans 18 residues. Germline CDR1 reads SGHTA; CDR2 reads FQGNSA. The V end lost 1 base, the J end lost 1 base, and 16 bases lay between the germline ends. CDR3 nucleotide sequence: TGTGCCAGCAGCTTAGTTGGGCGGATTCTACTGAACACCGGGGAGCTGTTTTTT. Amino acid sequence: CASSLVGRILLNTGELFF.

The chain joins TRBV20-1 to TRBJ2-3; D may be TRBD2 (6 bases). This CDR3 has 15 residues. The V and J ends lost 3 bases and 0 bases respectively, with 13 bases between them. Germline V CDR1 and CDR2: DFQATT, SNEGSKA (reference sequence). The CDR3 loop reads CSASRRGTSTDTQYF. DNA of the CDR3: TGCAGTGCTAGTAGGCGCGGGACTAGCACAGATACGCAGTATTTT.

The gene calls are TRBV10-3 and TRBJ1-4, with 10 bases identical to TRBD1. V dropped 2 bases and J dropped 9; count of bases not matched to a gene: 9. The CDR3 is made up of 16 amino acids. Germline assignment: CDR1 ENHRY and CDR2 SYGVKD. The CDR3 is CAISETRQGAAKKLFF. CDR3 bases: TGTGCCATCAGTGAGACCCGACAGGGGGCGGCGAAAAAACTGTTTTTT.